Each of the 19 T cell receptor beta chains below was sequenced from the same sample in a study of cytomegalovirus exposure and HLA in healthy donors. PCR primers comprised 60 Vbeta and 13 Jbeta primers. Data came from immunoSEQ multiplex PCR; TCRdb stores just in-frame clones and leaves some out. The sample holds about 120,000 clones, roughly 84% seen once. Sequences were obtained from PBMCs. The origin of the receptors is a man in his thirties or forties in good health and CMV-seropositive.

The rearrangement joins TRBV9 to TRBJ2-1; D is unresolved. Per germline, CDR1 SGDLS and CDR2 YYNGEE. Trimming pared 0 bases from V and 10 bases from J, leaving 11 bases between. The CDR3 runs 13 residues. The CDR3 loop reads CASSVGIGQEQFF. In nucleotides, the CDR3 is TGTGCCAGCAGCGTAGGCATTGGTCAGGAGCAGTTCTTC.

The chain employs TRBV7-9 and TRBJ2-7; 8 positions agree with TRBD1. The V gene's germline CDR1 is SEHNR and CDR2 FQNEAQ (reference sequence). The CDR3 runs 16 residues. Trimming removed 2 bases from V and 5 bases from J; junction bases left unmatched: 11. The CDR3 DNA sequence: TGTGCCAGCAGCTTATCCCCGGGGACAGGACGCGACGAGCAGTACTTC. As protein: CASSLSPGTGRDEQYF.

The chain uses TRBV2 and TRBJ2-3, with TRBD1 matching 8 bases. The CDR3 extends over 16 amino acids. Germline CDR1 is SNHLY and CDR2 is FYNNEI. V lost 4 bases and J lost 3; bases outside the gene matches: 9. This CDR3 is CASSAASDRATDTQYF. The CDR3 nucleotides read TGTGCCAGCAGTGCGGCTTCGGACAGGGCGACAGATACGCAGTATTTT. Drawing the rest from reference TRBV2 and TRBJ2-3, the complete variable domain is EPEVTQTPSHQVTQMGQEVILRCVPISNHLYFYWYRQILGQKVEFLVSFYNNEISEKSEIFDDQFSVERPDGSNFTLKIRSTKLEDSAMYFCASSAASDRATDTQYFGPGTRLTVL.

V gene TRBV27 combines with J gene TRBJ2-5; TRBD1 is a possible D gene (8 bases). Germline V gives CDR1 MNHEY, CDR2 SMNVEV (reference sequence). The CDR3 covers 14 residues. V shed 2 bases and J shed 7 bases, with 14 bases lying between them. The DNA of the CDR3 is TGTGCCAGCAGTTTAAACAGGGGGGGCTGGACCCAGTACTTC. Its protein is CASSLNRGGWTQYF.

The J gene is TRBJ2-7, the V gene TRBV11-1, with TRBD1 identical over 8 bases. The germline V gene has CDR1 SGHAT and CDR2 FQDESV (reference sequence). This CDR3 contains 14 residues. The ends lost 5 bases at V and 3 bases at J; junction bases unmatched: 6. CDR3 nucleotide sequence: TGTGCCAGCAGCCGCACCGGGACAGGCTACGAGCAGTACTTC. Its protein is CASSRTGTGYEQYF.

V and J are TRBV5-1 and TRBJ1-5; tentative D call: TRBD1 (6 bases). V was clipped by 1 base and J by 4 bases, with 12 bases between them. This CDR3 comprises 15 residues. Germline V gene sequence: CDR1 SGHRS, CDR2 YFSETQ. The DNA of the CDR3 is TGCGCCAGCAGCTTGCAGGCAGGGGTGAATCAGCCCCAGCATTTT. Translation gives CASSLQAGVNQPQHF.

In this sample, this clone turned up a few times. In DNA, the CDR3 is TGTGCCAGCAGCGGGTCCGGGGGGGTTACAGATACGCAGTATTTT. This gives the protein CASSGSGGVTDTQYF. The V call is TRBV7-9, the J call TRBJ2-3, with 8 bases aligning to TRBD2. V trimming: 5 bases; J trimming: 3 bases; junction bases outside the gene matches: 7. Germline CDR1 is SEHNR and CDR2 is FQNEAQ (reference sequence). CDR3 length equals 15 residues.

The chain combines TRBV11-2 with TRBJ1-4, with a possible D match to TRBD1 (6 bases). Germline V gives CDR1 SGHAT, CDR2 FQNNGV. V was shortened by 6 bases and J by 4 bases, with 21 bases between the two germline ends. This CDR3 is 17 amino acids long. CDR3 sequence reads: CASSSLKGGGYNEKLFF. The CDR3 nucleotides read TGTGCCAGCAGTTCCCTTAAGGGAGGGGGATATAATGAAAAACTGTTTTTT.

The chain combines TRBV6-1 with TRBJ2-7, with 7 bases identical to TRBD1. The CDR3 is 14 residues long. The germline V gene encodes CDR1 MNHNS and CDR2 SASEGT. After removal of 6 bases from V and 2 bases from J, the junction contained 7 bases not matched to a gene. For the CDR3, the DNA is TGTGCCAGCAGCCACAAGGGGACAGCCTACGAGCAGTACTTC. It encodes CASSHKGTAYEQYF.

This chain uses TRBV27 with TRBJ2-1; 9 bases are shared with TRBD2. V lost 2 bases, J lost 1 base, and 3 bases stayed unmatched. The CDR3 has 16 amino acids. Germline lookup yields CDR1 MNHEY and CDR2 SMNVEV (reference sequence). CDR3 nucleotides: TGTGCCAGCAGTTTACTTAGCGGGGGTTCCTACAATGAGCAGTTCTTC. Translating it yields CASSLLSGGSYNEQFF.

This clone was detected only a few times. The V gene is TRBV10-1, the J gene TRBJ2-3; TRBD2 aligns across 7 bases. Per germline, CDR1 WNHNN and CDR2 SYGVQD (reference sequence). This CDR3 region has 15 residues. V shed 3 bases, J shed 3 bases, and the junction held 6 bases outside the gene matches. The CDR3 protein is CASSDGGGNTDTQYF. CDR3 nucleotides: TGCGCCAGCAGTGATGGGGGGGGGAATACAGATACGCAGTATTTT.

The chain employs TRBV18 and TRBJ1-2, with a possible D match to TRBD1 (5 bases). The V and J ends lost 1 base and 6 bases respectively, with 9 bases between them. The length of the CDR3 is 13 residues. CDR1 KGHSH and CDR2 LQKENI come from the germline V gene. The CDR3 sequence is CASSPLGGDGYTF. In DNA form, the CDR3 reads TGTGCCAGCTCACCACTCGGGGGGGATGGCTACACCTTC.

The V call is TRBV7-9, the J call TRBJ2-3; 7 bases agree with TRBD2. V dropped 4 bases and J dropped 2; count of bases not matched to a gene: 6. Germline V gives CDR1 SEHNR, CDR2 FQNEAQ (reference sequence). This CDR3 has 15 residues. The DNA for the CDR3 is TGTGCCAGCAGCTCCCTAGCGGAGCTCACAGATACGCAGTATTTT. This gives the protein CASSSLAELTDTQYF.

The rearrangement links TRBV7-9 to TRBJ2-7; D is ambiguous. The CDR3 totals 13 residues. V lost 5 bases and J lost 6, with 14 bases in between. The germline V gene has CDR1 SEHNR and CDR2 FQNEAQ (reference sequence). CDR3 region: CASSLALSGEQYF. Written as DNA, the CDR3 is TGTGCCAGCAGCCTGGCCCTCAGTGGCGAGCAGTACTTC.

The V gene is TRBV6-5, the J gene TRBJ2-7; 7 positions agree with TRBD1. J was trimmed by 3 bases and V by 6 bases; bases with no gene match: 5. The CDR3 loop spans 13 amino acids. Germline V gene lookup returns CDR1 MNHEY and CDR2 SVGAGI. The CDR3 DNA is TGTGCCAGCAGCGAGCAGGGGGACTACGAGCAGTACTTC. Encoded protein: CASSEQGDYEQYF.

The chain joins TRBV7-2 to TRBJ2-5, with TRBD2 matching 7 bases. Trimming at V came to 7 bases and at J to 1 base, leaving 9 bases not matched to a gene. Germline V lookup: CDR1 SGHTA, CDR2 FQGNSA. The CDR3 covers 15 residues. The CDR3 spells CASNTDIAGQETQYF. CDR3 nucleotides: TGTGCCAGCAACACAGACATAGCGGGCCAAGAGACCCAGTACTTC.

The chain uses TRBV27 and TRBJ1-2; 9 bases agree with TRBD1. Germline V CDR1 and CDR2: MNHEY, SMNVEV (reference sequence). With V trimmed by 5 bases and J by 5 bases, 9 bases remained unmatched. This CDR3 is built from 15 residues. The CDR3 nucleotides are TGTGCCAGCAGTATATTCTCGACAGGGGGGTATGGCTACACCTTC. Its translation: CASSIFSTGGYGYTF.

V is TRBV5-6 and J is TRBJ1-4; D gene unclear. Trimming took off 0 bases at V and 7 bases at J, with 10 bases between the two ends. Germline CDR1 SGHDT, CDR2 YYEEEE. The CDR3 contains 14 residues. The CDR3 DNA sequence: TGTGCCAGCAGCTTGGACGCGGGGTTTGAAAAACTGTTTTTT. This codes for CASSLDAGFEKLFF.

The CDR3 DNA follows: TGTGCCAGACAGGGCTCCTACGAGCAGTACTTC. Translating gives CARQGSYEQYF. The chain carries TRBV7-9 and TRBJ2-7; tentatively, D is TRBD1 (6 bases). Trimming took 9 bases from V and 0 from J, leaving 6 bases between them. Germline V lookup: CDR1 SEHNR, CDR2 FQNEAQ (reference sequence). The CDR3 consists of 11 residues.